This is a list of T cell receptor beta chains from one sample in a study of T cells after yellow fever vaccination. TCRdb used MiXCR to reprocess the 5' RACE reads, holding one entry per CDR3 protein. This table holds some 420,000 distinct CDR3 sequences, approximately 19% found once. The starting material was PBMCs, obtained before the yellow fever booster vaccination. The receptors stem from a man aged 18 to 30 who received the YFV17D yellow fever vaccine. Each CDR3 is given with its conserved first and last residue. D genes are given only for firm matches. Expanded clones are given a class, and other clones once, few, many or no size at all.

CDR3 DNA: TGTGCCAGCATCACACGCCGGGACAACTATAGCAATCAGCCCCAGCATTTT
CDR3 protein: CASITRRDNYSNQPQHF
V gene: TRBV7-2
D gene: NA
clone size: NA
J gene: TRBJ1-5

CDR3 DNA: TGTGCCAGCAGCTTGGCTAGCGGGGTATTTCCAGATACGCAGTATTTT
CDR3 protein: CASSLASGVFPDTQYF
V gene: TRBV5-4
D gene: TRBD2
clone size: NA
J gene: TRBJ2-3

CDR3 DNA: TGCAGTCCTGGGGGGGGGGCAGATACGCAGTATTTT
CDR3 protein: CSPGGGADTQYF
V gene: TRBV20-1
D gene: TRBD2
clone size: few
J gene: TRBJ2-3

CDR3 DNA: TGCGCCAGCAGCCGAAAAGGCTCTACGCTGGGCGTAGAGACCCAGTACTTC
CDR3 protein: CASSRKGSTLGVETQYF
V gene: TRBV4-1
D gene: NA
clone size: NA
J gene: TRBJ2-5

CDR3 DNA: TGTGCCAGCAGCCCTCAGGTCCGTCCAGTCTTC
CDR3 protein: CASSPQVRPVF
V gene: TRBV7-8
D gene: NA
clone size: NA
J gene: TRBJ2-5

CDR3 DNA: TGCAGTGCATCTACTAGCGCGGAGACCCAGTACTTC
CDR3 protein: CSASTSAETQYF
V gene: TRBV20-1
D gene: TRBD2
clone size: NA
J gene: TRBJ2-5

CDR3 DNA: TGTGCCACCAGCAGAGATGGAGGCCTCTCCTACGAGCAGTACTTC
CDR3 protein: CATSRDGGLSYEQYF
V gene: TRBV15
D gene: NA
clone size: few
J gene: TRBJ2-7

CDR3 DNA: TGCGCCAGCAGCTATGGACAGGGGGTCGCCGGGGAGCTGTTTTTT
CDR3 protein: CASSYGQGVAGELFF
V gene: TRBV5-1
D gene: TRBD1
clone size: NA
J gene: TRBJ2-2

CDR3 DNA: TGTGCCAGCAGGCCGGCGGGCGGGGACGGGGAGCTGTTTTTT
CDR3 protein: CASRPAGGDGELFF
V gene: TRBV12-3/TRBV12-4
D gene: NA
clone size: many
J gene: TRBJ2-2

CDR3 DNA: TGCGCCAGCAGCTTGTTTGGGGGCAAGGATGAGCAGTTCTTC
CDR3 protein: CASSLFGGKDEQFF
V gene: TRBV5-1
D gene: NA
clone size: few
J gene: TRBJ2-1

CDR3 DNA: TGTGCCAGCAGGGCGGGTTTGAACACTGAAGCTTTCTTT
CDR3 protein: CASRAGLNTEAFF
V gene: TRBV7-8
D gene: NA
clone size: few
J gene: TRBJ1-1

CDR3 DNA: TGCAGTGCTAGCGCGACAGGGCTCACCGGGGAGCTGTTTTTT
CDR3 protein: CSASATGLTGELFF
V gene: TRBV20-1
D gene: TRBD1
clone size: NA
J gene: TRBJ2-2

CDR3 DNA: TGTGCCAGCAGACCCCAAATCGGGGGGGAGCAGTTCTTC
CDR3 protein: CASRPQIGGEQFF
V gene: TRBV7-2
D gene: TRBD2
clone size: many
J gene: TRBJ2-1

CDR3 DNA: TGTGCCTGGTCACAGGGGCCAGGAGAGCAGTACTTC
CDR3 protein: CAWSQGPGEQYF
V gene: TRBV30
D gene: TRBD1
clone size: few
J gene: TRBJ2-7

CDR3 DNA: TGTGCCAGCAGCCACAGAAGACCAGGGGACTCCTATAATTCACCCCTCCACTTT
CDR3 protein: CASSHRRPGDSYNSPLHF
V gene: TRBV14
D gene: NA
clone size: few
J gene: TRBJ1-6

CDR3 DNA: TGCAGTGCTAGTTACGGGGACTCGAATTCACCCCTCCACTTT
CDR3 protein: CSASYGDSNSPLHF
V gene: TRBV20-1
D gene: NA
clone size: NA
J gene: TRBJ1-6

CDR3 DNA: TGTGCCAGCAAGGACAGGGTGAGCACAGATACGCAGTATTTT
CDR3 protein: CASKDRVSTDTQYF
V gene: TRBV12-3/TRBV12-4
D gene: TRBD1
clone size: NA
J gene: TRBJ2-3

CDR3 DNA: TGCGCCAGCAGCCAAGGGTGGACAGGGAACACCGGGGAGCTGTTTTTT
CDR3 protein: CASSQGWTGNTGELFF
V gene: TRBV4-3
D gene: TRBD1
clone size: NA
J gene: TRBJ2-2

CDR3 DNA: TGCGCCAGCAGCCAAGGTGGAAGGGGCGATAATCAGCCCCAGCATTTT
CDR3 protein: CASSQGGRGDNQPQHF
V gene: TRBV4-3
D gene: NA
clone size: NA
J gene: TRBJ1-5

CDR3 DNA: TGTGCCATCAGTGAGGGCAAACCTAGTACCGACAATGAGCAGTTCTTC
CDR3 protein: CAISEGKPSTDNEQFF
V gene: TRBV10-3
D gene: NA
clone size: few
J gene: TRBJ2-1

CDR3 DNA: TGCGCCAGCAGCTTGTCCGCGGGAGCGACTGAAGCTTTCTTT
CDR3 protein: CASSLSAGATEAFF
V gene: TRBV5-1
D gene: NA
clone size: NA
J gene: TRBJ1-1

CDR3 DNA: TGCGCCAGCAGCCAAGGGGACCCAGGGACGGGGCGGCGAGGCTACACCTTC
CDR3 protein: CASSQGDPGTGRRGYTF
V gene: TRBV4-3
D gene: NA
clone size: NA
J gene: TRBJ1-2

CDR3 DNA: TGTGCCATCAGCGCCAAAAATGAGCAGTTCTTC
CDR3 protein: CAISAKNEQFF
V gene: TRBV10-3
D gene: NA
clone size: NA
J gene: TRBJ2-1

CDR3 DNA: TGCGCCAGCAGCTTGGCTGCTCCCGGGAACTATGGCTACACCTTC
CDR3 protein: CASSLAAPGNYGYTF
V gene: TRBV5-1
D gene: NA
clone size: NA
J gene: TRBJ1-2

CDR3 DNA: TGCAGCGGGGAAGGCAGGGCGCCCACAGATACGCAGTATTTT
CDR3 protein: CSGEGRAPTDTQYF
V gene: TRBV20-1
D gene: NA
clone size: few
J gene: TRBJ2-3

CDR3 DNA: TGCGCCAGCAGCCAAGTGTATCCGGAGTTCGACTATGGCTACACCTTC
CDR3 protein: CASSQVYPEFDYGYTF
V gene: TRBV4-1
D gene: NA
clone size: NA
J gene: TRBJ1-2

CDR3 DNA: TGTGCCAGCAGTTTTCGTCCCGGGACAGGGTTCGACACTGAAGCTTTCTTT
CDR3 protein: CASSFRPGTGFDTEAFF
V gene: TRBV6-5
D gene: TRBD1
clone size: NA
J gene: TRBJ1-1

CDR3 DNA: TGCGCCAGCAGCCAACGGACTGACAATGAGCAGTTCTTC
CDR3 protein: CASSQRTDNEQFF
V gene: TRBV4-1
D gene: NA
clone size: few
J gene: TRBJ2-1

CDR3 DNA: TGCAGCTCCAAGACCGAGCCGGCCACTGAAGCTTTCTTT
CDR3 protein: CSSKTEPATEAFF
V gene: TRBV29-1
D gene: NA
clone size: NA
J gene: TRBJ1-1

CDR3 DNA: TGCGCCAGCAGTGAGGGCTGGCCGACCTTAGGGGCCAACGTCCTGACTTTC
CDR3 protein: CASSEGWPTLGANVLTF
V gene: TRBV10-1
D gene: NA
clone size: NA
J gene: TRBJ2-6

CDR3 DNA: TGCAGTGCTAGCACGCGGACAGACTATGGCTACACCTTC
CDR3 protein: CSASTRTDYGYTF
V gene: TRBV20-1
D gene: NA
clone size: NA
J gene: TRBJ1-2

CDR3 DNA: TGTGCCAGCAGTGACCAGGGAGAGGGTGGCTACACCTTC
CDR3 protein: CASSDQGEGGYTF
V gene: TRBV11-2
D gene: NA
clone size: few
J gene: TRBJ1-2

CDR3 DNA: TGCAGTGCTAGAGATCAGAGTAAAAACTCTGGGGCCAACGTCCTGACTTTC
CDR3 protein: CSARDQSKNSGANVLTF
V gene: TRBV20-1
D gene: NA
clone size: many
J gene: TRBJ2-6

CDR3 DNA: TGCAGTGCGACTCGCAGGACAACATTCTCCTACGAGCAGTACTTC
CDR3 protein: CSATRRTTFSYEQYF
V gene: TRBV20-1
D gene: NA
clone size: many
J gene: TRBJ2-7

CDR3 DNA: TGTGCCACCAGTGACCTCGACGGCACAGATACGCAGTATTTT
CDR3 protein: CATSDLDGTDTQYF
V gene: TRBV24-1
D gene: NA
clone size: NA
J gene: TRBJ2-3

CDR3 DNA: TGCGCCAGCAGGGATCCTTCCCTCAGGGAGCTGTTTTTT
CDR3 protein: CASRDPSLRELFF
V gene: TRBV4-1
D gene: NA
clone size: few
J gene: TRBJ2-2

CDR3 DNA: TGTGCCAGCAGTTCGTACTTAGGGTATAATTCACCCCTCCACTTT
CDR3 protein: CASSSYLGYNSPLHF
V gene: TRBV27
D gene: NA
clone size: few
J gene: TRBJ1-6

CDR3 DNA: TGTGGATACGCGGGGAAAGAGACCCAGTACTTC
CDR3 protein: CGYAGKETQYF
V gene: TRBV4-2
D gene: NA
clone size: NA
J gene: TRBJ2-5

CDR3 DNA: TGTGCCAGCAGCGCTCTGGGGCAAGAGACCCAGTACTTC
CDR3 protein: CASSALGQETQYF
V gene: TRBV9
D gene: NA
clone size: NA
J gene: TRBJ2-5

CDR3 DNA: TGTGCCACCAGTGATCATGATCAGCCCCAGCATTTT
CDR3 protein: CATSDHDQPQHF
V gene: TRBV24-1
D gene: NA
clone size: NA
J gene: TRBJ1-5

CDR3 DNA: TGTGCCAGCAGCGTACCGGGACAGTATTCCTCTGGGGCCAACGTCCTGACTTTC
CDR3 protein: CASSVPGQYSSGANVLTF
V gene: TRBV11-2
D gene: TRBD1
clone size: few
J gene: TRBJ2-6

CDR3 DNA: TGTGCCACCAGCAGAGATCTGACAGGGGATGGCTACACCTTC
CDR3 protein: CATSRDLTGDGYTF
V gene: TRBV15
D gene: TRBD1
clone size: few
J gene: TRBJ1-2

CDR3 DNA: TGTGCCAGCAGCTGGGGGGGGGATACGCAGTATTTT
CDR3 protein: CASSWGGDTQYF
V gene: TRBV5-5
D gene: TRBD2
clone size: NA
J gene: TRBJ2-3

CDR3 DNA: TGTGCCAGCACCTCTGGAGGCTACACAGATACGCAGTATTTT
CDR3 protein: CASTSGGYTDTQYF
V gene: TRBV7-9
D gene: NA
clone size: NA
J gene: TRBJ2-3

CDR3 DNA: TGTGCCAGCAGCTTGGGTACTAGCGGGGGCCAGTATTTT
CDR3 protein: CASSLGTSGGQYF
V gene: TRBV5-4
D gene: TRBD2
clone size: NA
J gene: TRBJ2-3

CDR3 DNA: TGTGCCAGCAACCAACAGTACAATGAGCAGTTCTTC
CDR3 protein: CASNQQYNEQFF
V gene: TRBV12-3/TRBV12-4
D gene: NA
clone size: NA
J gene: TRBJ2-1

CDR3 DNA: TGTGCCAGCACCAAGACGGAGAACACTGAAGCTTTCTTT
CDR3 protein: CASTKTENTEAFF
V gene: TRBV2
D gene: NA
clone size: many
J gene: TRBJ1-1

CDR3 DNA: TGTGCTAGTGGTTTCCTCTTGAGCTCCTATAATTCACCCCTCCACTTT
CDR3 protein: CASGFLLSSYNSPLHF
V gene: TRBV12-5
D gene: NA
clone size: few
J gene: TRBJ1-6

CDR3 DNA: TGCAGTGCTAGAGGCGGTAGCGGCACAGATACGCAGTATTTT
CDR3 protein: CSARGGSGTDTQYF
V gene: TRBV20-1
D gene: NA
clone size: few
J gene: TRBJ2-3

CDR3 DNA: TGTGCCAGCAGCCAACCTCCGGGACAGGGGGGAACTGAAGCTTTCTTT
CDR3 protein: CASSQPPGQGGTEAFF
V gene: TRBV3-1
D gene: TRBD1
clone size: few
J gene: TRBJ1-1

CDR3 DNA: TGTGCCAGCAGTTTAGCCAGGGCGGTGAGCAATCAGCCCCAGCATTTT
CDR3 protein: CASSLARAVSNQPQHF
V gene: TRBV28
D gene: NA
clone size: few
J gene: TRBJ1-5

CDR3 DNA: TGCGCCAGCAGCCAACCGGGACTCCCTACTACAGATACGCAGTATTTT
CDR3 protein: CASSQPGLPTTDTQYF
V gene: TRBV4-1
D gene: NA
clone size: NA
J gene: TRBJ2-3

CDR3 DNA: TGTGCCAGCAGCCCCGGGACTAGCGGGGGGGCCGCTGAGCAGTACTTC
CDR3 protein: CASSPGTSGGAAEQYF
V gene: TRBV7-2
D gene: TRBD2
clone size: NA
J gene: TRBJ2-7

CDR3 DNA: TGTGCCAGCCAGGGGGAGCGCACAGATACGCAGTATTTT
CDR3 protein: CASQGERTDTQYF
V gene: TRBV2
D gene: TRBD1
clone size: NA
J gene: TRBJ2-3

CDR3 DNA: TGTGCCATCAGTTCCTGGACAAGGAAGGATTGGGATCAGCCCCAGCATTTT
CDR3 protein: CAISSWTRKDWDQPQHF
V gene: TRBV10-3
D gene: NA
clone size: few
J gene: TRBJ1-5

CDR3 DNA: TGTGCCAGCAGCTACTCGGGTTCACCCCTCCACTTT
CDR3 protein: CASSYSGSPLHF
V gene: TRBV7-9
D gene: NA
clone size: NA
J gene: TRBJ1-6

CDR3 DNA: TGTGCCAGCTCACCGCCCGGGACAGGGGATCTCCGGGGCTACACCTTC
CDR3 protein: CASSPPGTGDLRGYTF
V gene: TRBV18
D gene: TRBD1
clone size: NA
J gene: TRBJ1-2